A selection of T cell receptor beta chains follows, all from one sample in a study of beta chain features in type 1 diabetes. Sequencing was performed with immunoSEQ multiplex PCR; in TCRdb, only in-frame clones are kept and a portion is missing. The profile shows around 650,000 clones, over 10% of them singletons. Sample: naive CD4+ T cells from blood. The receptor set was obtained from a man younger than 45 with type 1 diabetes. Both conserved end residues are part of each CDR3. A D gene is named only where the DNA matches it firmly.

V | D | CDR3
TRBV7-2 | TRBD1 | CASSLDRANTEAFF
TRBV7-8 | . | CASSLRTVRYGYTF
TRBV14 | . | CASSLTETQYF
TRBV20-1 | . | CSVNRLDEQYF
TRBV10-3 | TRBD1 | CAISDRTGGVGDQPQHF
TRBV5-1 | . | CASSLSDPSDTQYF
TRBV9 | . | CASSVQGRDRGANVLTF
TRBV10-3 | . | CAISFRDTIYF
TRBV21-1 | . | CASSGPGTHGADTQYF
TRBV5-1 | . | CASSSGTLGDTQYF
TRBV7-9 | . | CASSLAQGAWSPLHF
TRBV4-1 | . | CASSQVTGSGEAFF
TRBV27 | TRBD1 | CASSSGQGDGYGYTF
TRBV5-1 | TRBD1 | CASSLRTGGTEAFF
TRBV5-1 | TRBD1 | CASSFGQESNSPLHF
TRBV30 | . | CAWSVGGTGTF
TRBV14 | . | CASSQGTEYNEQFF
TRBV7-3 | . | CASSLDSTYEQYF
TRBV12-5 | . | CASGLEYEGYGYTF
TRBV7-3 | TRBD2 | CASSPSFGSGVDTQYF
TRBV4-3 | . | CASSHGGGRAEAFF